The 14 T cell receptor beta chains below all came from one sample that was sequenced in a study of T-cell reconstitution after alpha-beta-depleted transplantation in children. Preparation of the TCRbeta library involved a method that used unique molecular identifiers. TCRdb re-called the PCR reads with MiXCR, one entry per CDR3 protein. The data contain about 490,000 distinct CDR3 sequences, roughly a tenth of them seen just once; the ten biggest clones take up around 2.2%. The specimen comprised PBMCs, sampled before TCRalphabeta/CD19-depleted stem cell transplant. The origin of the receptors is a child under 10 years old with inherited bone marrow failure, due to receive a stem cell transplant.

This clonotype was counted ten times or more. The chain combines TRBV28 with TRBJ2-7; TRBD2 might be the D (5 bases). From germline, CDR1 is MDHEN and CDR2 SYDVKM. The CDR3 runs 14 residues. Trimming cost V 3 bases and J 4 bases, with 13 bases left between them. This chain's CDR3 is CASSLRRPGYEQYF. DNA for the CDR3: TGTGCCAGCAGTTTGCGTCGGCCGGGGTACGAGCAGTACTTC.

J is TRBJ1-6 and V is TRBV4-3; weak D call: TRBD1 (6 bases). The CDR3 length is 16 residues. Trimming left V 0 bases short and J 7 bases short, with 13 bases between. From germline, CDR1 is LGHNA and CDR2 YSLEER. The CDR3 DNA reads TGCGCCAGCAGCCAAGAACCAGGACAGCCCAATTCACCCCTCCACTTT. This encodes CASSQEPGQPNSPLHF.

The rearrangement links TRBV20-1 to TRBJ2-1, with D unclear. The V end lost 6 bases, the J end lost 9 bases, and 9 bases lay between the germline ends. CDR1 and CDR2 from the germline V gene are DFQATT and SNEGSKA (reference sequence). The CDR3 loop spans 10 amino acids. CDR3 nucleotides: TGCAGTGCCCTTACCCGTGAGCAGTTCTTC. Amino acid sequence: CSALTREQFF.

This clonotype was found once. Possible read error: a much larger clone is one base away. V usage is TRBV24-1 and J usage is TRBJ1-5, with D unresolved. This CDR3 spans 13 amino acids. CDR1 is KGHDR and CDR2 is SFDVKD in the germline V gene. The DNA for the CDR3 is TGTGCCACCAGTTTAGGCCCAGATCAGCCCCAGAATTTT. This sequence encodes CATSLGPDQPQNF.

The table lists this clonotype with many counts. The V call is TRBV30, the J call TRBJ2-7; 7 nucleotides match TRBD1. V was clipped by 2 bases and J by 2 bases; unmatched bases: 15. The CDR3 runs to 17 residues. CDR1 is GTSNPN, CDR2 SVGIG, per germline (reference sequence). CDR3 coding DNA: TGTGCCTGGAGTCCGATCCCCTGGGACAGTAATACCTACGAGCAGTACTTC. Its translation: CAWSPIPWDSNTYEQYF.

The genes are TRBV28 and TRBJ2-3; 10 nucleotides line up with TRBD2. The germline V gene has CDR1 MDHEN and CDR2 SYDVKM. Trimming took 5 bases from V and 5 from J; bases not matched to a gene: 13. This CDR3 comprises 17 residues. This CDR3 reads CASSGHSGRLRGDTQYF. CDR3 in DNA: TGTGCCAGCAGTGGTCATAGCGGGAGGTTGAGAGGAGATACGCAGTATTTT.

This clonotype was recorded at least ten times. CDR3 DNA: TGTGCCAGCAGCTTGATGAGCGGGAGGCCCCTAAACTACAATGAGCAGTTCTTC. Translated: CASSLMSGRPLNYNEQFF. The chain uses TRBV11-2 and TRBJ2-1, with TRBD2 identical over 9 bases. The CDR3 is made up of 18 amino acids. With V trimmed by 3 bases and J by 3 bases, 12 bases remained unmatched. CDR1 and CDR2 from the germline V gene are SGHAT and FQNNGV.

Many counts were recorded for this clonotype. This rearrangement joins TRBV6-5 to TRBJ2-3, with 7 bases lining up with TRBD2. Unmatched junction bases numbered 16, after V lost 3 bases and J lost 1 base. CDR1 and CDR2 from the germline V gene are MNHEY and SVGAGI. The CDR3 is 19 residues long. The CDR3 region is CASSYPTRLAERGTDTQYF. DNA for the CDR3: TGTGCCAGCAGTTATCCCACCCGTCTAGCGGAGAGGGGCACAGATACGCAGTATTTT.

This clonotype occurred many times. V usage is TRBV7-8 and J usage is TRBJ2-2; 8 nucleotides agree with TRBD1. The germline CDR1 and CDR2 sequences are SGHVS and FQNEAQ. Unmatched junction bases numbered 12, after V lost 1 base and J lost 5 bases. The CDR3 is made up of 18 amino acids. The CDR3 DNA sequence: TGTGCCAGCAGCTTAGAACTGTCTGGACAGGGACAAACCGGGGAGCTGTTTTTT. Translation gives CASSLELSGQGQTGELFF.

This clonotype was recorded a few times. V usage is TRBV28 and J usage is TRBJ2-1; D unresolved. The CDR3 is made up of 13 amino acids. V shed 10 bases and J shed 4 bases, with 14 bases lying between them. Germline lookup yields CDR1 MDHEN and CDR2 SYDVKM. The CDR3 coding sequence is TGTGCCACTGGAAGTTCGCTATACAATGAGCAGTTCTTC. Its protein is CATGSSLYNEQFF.

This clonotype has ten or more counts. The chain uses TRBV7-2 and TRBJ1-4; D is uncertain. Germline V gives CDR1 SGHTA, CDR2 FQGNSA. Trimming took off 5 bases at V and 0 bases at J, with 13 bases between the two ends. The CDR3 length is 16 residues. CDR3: CASSPRERSTNEKLFF. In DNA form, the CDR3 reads TGTGCCAGCAGCCCCCGCGAGCGTTCAACTAATGAAAAACTGTTTTTT. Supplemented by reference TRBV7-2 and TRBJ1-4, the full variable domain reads GAGVSQSPSNKVTEKGKDVELRCDPISGHTALYWYRQSLGQGLEFLIYFQGNSAPDKSGLPSDRFSAERTGGSVSTLTIQRTQQEDSAVYLCASSPRERSTNEKLFFGSGTQLSVL.

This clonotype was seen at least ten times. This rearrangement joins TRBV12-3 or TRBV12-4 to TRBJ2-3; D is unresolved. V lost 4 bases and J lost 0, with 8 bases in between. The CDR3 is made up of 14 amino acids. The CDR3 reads CASSSTPSTDTQYF. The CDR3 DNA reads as TGTGCCAGCAGTTCGACACCTAGCACAGATACGCAGTATTTT.

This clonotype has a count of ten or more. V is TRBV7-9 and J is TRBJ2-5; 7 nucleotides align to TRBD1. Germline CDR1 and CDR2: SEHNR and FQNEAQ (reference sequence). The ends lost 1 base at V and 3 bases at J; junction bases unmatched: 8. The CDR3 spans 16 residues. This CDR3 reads CASSLGTGQPKETQYF. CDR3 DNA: TGTGCCAGCAGCTTAGGGACGGGACAGCCAAAAGAGACCCAGTACTTC. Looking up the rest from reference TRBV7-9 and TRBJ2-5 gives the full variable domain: DTGVSQNPRHKITKRGQNVTFRCDPISEHNRLYWYRQTLGQGPEFLTYFQNEAQLEKSRLLSDRFSAERPKGSFSTLEIQRTEQGDSAMYLCASSLGTGQPKETQYFGPGTRLLVL.

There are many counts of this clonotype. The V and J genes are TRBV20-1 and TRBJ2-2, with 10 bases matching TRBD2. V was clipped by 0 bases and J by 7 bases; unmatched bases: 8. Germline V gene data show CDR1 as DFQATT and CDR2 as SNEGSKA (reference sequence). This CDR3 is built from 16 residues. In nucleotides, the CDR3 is TGCAGTGCTAGAGATCTTCTAGCGGGAGCTGTCGGGGAGCTGTTTTTT. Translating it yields CSARDLLAGAVGELFF.